The entry that follows covers one TCR beta chain sequence. Its antigen is as yet unknown. Reverse transcription of about 0.5 to 1 ug RNA was carried out with random hexamers. TCR beta CDR3 was amplified by immunoSEQ multiplex PCR. This amplification extended across 54 Vbeta and 13 Jbeta segments. TCRdb re-derived calls from the immunoSEQ multiplex PCR reads in MiXCR, one entry per CDR3 protein. The sample lists some 190,000 distinct CDR3 sequences; roughly 95% were seen once. Controls matched for sex and age were healthy donors. The CD8+ and CD4+ T cells were isolated magnetically using a negative isolation approach, whereas the TEMRA cells were enriched by FACS. These data are taken from a study of CD8 T cells in Susac syndrome. The V gene end was trimmed by 0 bases and the J gene end by 4 bases; junction bases not matched to a gene: 11. CDR1 is LNHNV and CDR2 is YYDKDF in the germline V gene (reference sequence). The CDR3 contains 17 residues.

Study outcomes and limitations: The study conceded that its TCR sequencing and HLA analysis involved relatively few individuals.

V gene TRBV15 combines with J gene TRBJ2-7; 8 bases match TRBD1. Material for sequencing was CD4+ T cells from PBMCs. This TCR came from a human donor in good health. Written as DNA, the CDR3 is TGTGCCACCAGCAGAGATTGGGACAGAAACAGGGGGTACGAGCAGTACTTC. This codes for CATSRDWDRNRGYEQYF.